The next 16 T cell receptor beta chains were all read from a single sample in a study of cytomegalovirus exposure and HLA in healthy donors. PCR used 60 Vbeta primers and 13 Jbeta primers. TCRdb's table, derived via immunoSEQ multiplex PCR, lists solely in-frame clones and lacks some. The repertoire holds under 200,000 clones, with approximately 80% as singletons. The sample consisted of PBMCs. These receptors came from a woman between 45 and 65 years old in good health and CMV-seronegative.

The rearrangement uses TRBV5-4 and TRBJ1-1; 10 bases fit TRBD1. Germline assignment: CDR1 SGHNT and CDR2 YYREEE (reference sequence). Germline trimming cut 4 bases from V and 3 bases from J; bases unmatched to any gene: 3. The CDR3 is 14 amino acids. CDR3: CASSHGQGDTEAFF. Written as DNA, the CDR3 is TGTGCCAGCAGCCATGGACAGGGGGACACTGAAGCTTTCTTT.

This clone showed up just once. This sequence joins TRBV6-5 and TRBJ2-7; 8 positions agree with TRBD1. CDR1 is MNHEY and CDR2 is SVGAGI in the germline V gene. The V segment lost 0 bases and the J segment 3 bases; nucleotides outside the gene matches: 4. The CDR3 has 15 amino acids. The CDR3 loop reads CASSYSRTGYYEQYF. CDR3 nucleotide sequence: TGTGCCAGCAGTTACTCGAGGACAGGGTACTACGAGCAGTACTTC.

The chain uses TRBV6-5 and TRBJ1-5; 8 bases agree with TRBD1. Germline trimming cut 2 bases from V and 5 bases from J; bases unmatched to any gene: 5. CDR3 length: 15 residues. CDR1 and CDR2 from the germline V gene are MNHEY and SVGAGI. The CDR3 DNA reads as TGTGCCAGCAGTTACACAGGGGGAAAAGATCAGCCCCAGCATTTT. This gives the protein CASSYTGGKDQPQHF.

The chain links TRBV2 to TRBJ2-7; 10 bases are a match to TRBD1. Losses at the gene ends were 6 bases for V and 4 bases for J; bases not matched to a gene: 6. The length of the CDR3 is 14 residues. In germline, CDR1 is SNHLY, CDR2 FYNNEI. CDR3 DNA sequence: TGTGCCAGCAGGAGTGGACAGGGGGGGTACGAGCAGTACTTC. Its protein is CASRSGQGGYEQYF.

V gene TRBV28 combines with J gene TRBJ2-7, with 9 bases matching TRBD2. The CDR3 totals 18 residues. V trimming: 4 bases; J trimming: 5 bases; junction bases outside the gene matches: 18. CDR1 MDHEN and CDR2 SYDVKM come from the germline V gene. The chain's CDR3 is CASSSIGTSRQLLHEQYF. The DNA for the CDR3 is TGTGCCAGCAGTTCAATCGGGACTAGCCGCCAGCTGCTCCACGAGCAGTACTTC.

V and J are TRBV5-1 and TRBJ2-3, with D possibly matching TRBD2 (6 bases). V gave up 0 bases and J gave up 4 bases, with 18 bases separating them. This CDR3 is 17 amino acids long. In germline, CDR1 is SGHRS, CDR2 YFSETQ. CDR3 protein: CASSLARVAGNADTQYF. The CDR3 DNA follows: TGCGCCAGCAGCTTGGCCAGGGTGGCGGGAAACGCAGATACGCAGTATTTT.

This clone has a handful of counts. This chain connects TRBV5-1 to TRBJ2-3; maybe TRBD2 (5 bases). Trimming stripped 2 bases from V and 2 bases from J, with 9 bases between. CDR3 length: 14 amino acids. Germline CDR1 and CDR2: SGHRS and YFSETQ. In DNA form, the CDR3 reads TGCGCCAGCAGCTTCGGGGATTCCACAGATACGCAGTATTTT. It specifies CASSFGDSTDTQYF. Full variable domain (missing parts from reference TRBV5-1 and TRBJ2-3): KAGVTQTPRYLIKTRGQQVTLSCSPISGHRSVSWYQQTPGQGLQFLFEYFSETQRNKGNFPGRFSGRQFSNSRSEMNVSTLELGDSALYLCASSFGDSTDTQYFGPGTRLTVL.

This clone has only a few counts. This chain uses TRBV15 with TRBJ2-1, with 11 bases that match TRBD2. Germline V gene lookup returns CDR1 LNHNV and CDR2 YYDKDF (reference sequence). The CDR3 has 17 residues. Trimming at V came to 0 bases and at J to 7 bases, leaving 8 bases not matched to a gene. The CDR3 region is CATSREASGGLLNEQFF. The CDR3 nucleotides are TGTGCCACCAGCAGAGAGGCTAGCGGGGGGTTACTGAATGAGCAGTTCTTC.

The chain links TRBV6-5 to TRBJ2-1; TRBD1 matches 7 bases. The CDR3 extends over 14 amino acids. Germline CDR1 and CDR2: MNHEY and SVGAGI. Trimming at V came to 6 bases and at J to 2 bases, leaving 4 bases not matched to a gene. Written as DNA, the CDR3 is TGTGCCAGCAGGCCGACAGGGCCCTACAATGAGCAGTTCTTC. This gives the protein CASRPTGPYNEQFF.

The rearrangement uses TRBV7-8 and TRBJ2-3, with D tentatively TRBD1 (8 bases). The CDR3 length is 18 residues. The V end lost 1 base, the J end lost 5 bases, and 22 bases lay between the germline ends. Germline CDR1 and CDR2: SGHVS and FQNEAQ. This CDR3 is CASSLGWQGAREGDTQYF. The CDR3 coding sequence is TGTGCCAGCAGCTTAGGTTGGCAGGGGGCTAGGGAGGGAGATACGCAGTATTTT.

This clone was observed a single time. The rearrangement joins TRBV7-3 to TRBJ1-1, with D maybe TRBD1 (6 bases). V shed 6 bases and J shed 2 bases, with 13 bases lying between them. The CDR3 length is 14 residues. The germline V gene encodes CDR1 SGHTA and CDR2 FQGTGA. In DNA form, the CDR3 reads TGTGCCAGCAGTTCGGGACACCTCAACACTGAAGCTTTCTTT. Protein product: CASSSGHLNTEAFF.

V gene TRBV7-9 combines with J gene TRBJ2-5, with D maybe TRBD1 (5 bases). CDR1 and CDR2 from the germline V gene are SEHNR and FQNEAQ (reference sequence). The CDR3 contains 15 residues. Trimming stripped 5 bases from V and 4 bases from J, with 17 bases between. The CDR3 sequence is CASSPSAGRVETQYF. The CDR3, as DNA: TGTGCCAGCAGCCCCAGCGCAGGCAGGGTAGAGACCCAGTACTTC.

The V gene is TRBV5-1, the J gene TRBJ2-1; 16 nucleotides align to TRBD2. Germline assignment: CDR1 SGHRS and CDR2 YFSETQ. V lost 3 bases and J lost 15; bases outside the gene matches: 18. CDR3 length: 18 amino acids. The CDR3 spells CASSSYFGTSGRAGVLFF. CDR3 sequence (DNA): TGCGCCAGCAGCTCATACTTCGGGACTAGCGGGAGGGCCGGGGTGTTGTTCTTC.

Here the CDR3 DNA reads TGTGCCAGCAGTTTCAGGGGGCGATGGTATACCGGGGAGCTGTTTTTT. This translates into CASSFRGRWYTGELFF. The genes are TRBV27 and TRBJ2-2; 8 nucleotides align to TRBD1. Germline-derived CDR1 and CDR2 are MNHEY and SMNVEV (reference sequence). CDR3 length: 16 residues. Trimming at V came to 3 bases and at J to 5 bases, leaving 8 bases not matched to a gene.

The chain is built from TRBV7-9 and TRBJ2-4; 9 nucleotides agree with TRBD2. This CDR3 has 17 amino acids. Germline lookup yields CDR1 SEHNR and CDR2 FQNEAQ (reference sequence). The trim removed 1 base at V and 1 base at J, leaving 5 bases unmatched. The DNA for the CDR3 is TGTGCCAGCAGCTTAGTTAGGCTAGCGGGGGCCAAAAACATTCAGTACTTC. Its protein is CASSLVRLAGAKNIQYF.

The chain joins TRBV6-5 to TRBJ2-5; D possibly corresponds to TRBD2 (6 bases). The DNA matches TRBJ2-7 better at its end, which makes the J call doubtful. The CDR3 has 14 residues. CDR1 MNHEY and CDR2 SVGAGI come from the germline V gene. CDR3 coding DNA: TGTGCCAGCAGTTACTTCGGGGGTTCCTACGAGCAGTACTTC. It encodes CASSYFGGSYEQYF.